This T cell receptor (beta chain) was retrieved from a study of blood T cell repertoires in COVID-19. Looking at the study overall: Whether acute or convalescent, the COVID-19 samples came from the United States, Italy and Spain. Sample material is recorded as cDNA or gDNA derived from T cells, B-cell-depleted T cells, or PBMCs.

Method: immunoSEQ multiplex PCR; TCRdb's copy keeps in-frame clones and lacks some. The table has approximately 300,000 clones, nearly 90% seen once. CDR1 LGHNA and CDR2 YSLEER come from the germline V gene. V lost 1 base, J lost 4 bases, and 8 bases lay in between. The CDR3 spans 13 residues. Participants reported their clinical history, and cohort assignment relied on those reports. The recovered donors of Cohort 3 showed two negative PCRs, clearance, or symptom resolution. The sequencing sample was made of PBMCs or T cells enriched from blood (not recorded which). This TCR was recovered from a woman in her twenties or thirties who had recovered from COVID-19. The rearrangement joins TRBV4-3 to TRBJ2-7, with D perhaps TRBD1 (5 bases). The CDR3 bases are TGCGCCAGCAGCCAAGTTCAGGGTTACGAGCAGTACTTC. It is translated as CASSQVQGYEQYF.